The TCR beta chain under discussion was sequenced for a study of immune evolution from preneoplasia to lung adenocarcinoma. The CDR3 sequence is 13 residues long. Trimming removed 7 bases from V and 4 bases from J, with 13 bases in between. Germline loops: CDR1 SNHLY, CDR2 FYNNEI. Findings and caveats of the study: Top clone share appeared to fall from AAH through AIS, MIA, adenocarcinoma. Clonality was highest in normal lung, lower in later-stage lesions apparently.

As regards this clone: Its antigen is not identified.

Patients had resection in Japan or China between about 2014 and 2018. Clones were read by immunoSEQ multiplex PCR, and TCRdb kept only the in-frame ones, dropping some. The sample has 5,000 to 6,000 clones, 60% to 80% seen once. The rearrangement links TRBV2 to TRBJ2-5; maybe TRBD2 (5 bases). The TCR originated in a person in their sixties with lung adenocarcinoma. The specimen was FFPE normal lung tissue adjacent to the tumor. In nucleotides, the CDR3 is TGTGCCAGCATCAGAGGGATAGGAGAGACCCAGTACTTC. Protein sequence: CASIRGIGETQYF.